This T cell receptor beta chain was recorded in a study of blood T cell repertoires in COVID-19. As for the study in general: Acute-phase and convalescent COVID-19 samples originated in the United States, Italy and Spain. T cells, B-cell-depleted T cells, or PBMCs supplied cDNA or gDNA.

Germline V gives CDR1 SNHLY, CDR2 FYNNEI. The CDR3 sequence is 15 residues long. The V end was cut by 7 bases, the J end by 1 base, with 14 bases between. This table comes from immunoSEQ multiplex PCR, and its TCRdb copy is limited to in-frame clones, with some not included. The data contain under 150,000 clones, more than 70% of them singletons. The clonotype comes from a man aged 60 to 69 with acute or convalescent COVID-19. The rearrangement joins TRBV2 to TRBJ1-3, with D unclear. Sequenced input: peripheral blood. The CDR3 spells CASNYGGVSGNTIYF. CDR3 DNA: TGTGCCAGCAACTATGGCGGGGTTTCTGGAAACACCATATATTTT.